This T cell receptor (beta chain) was captured by sequencing in a study of T cell responses to AZD1222 COVID-19 vaccine. Study results and caveats: Only a handful of people who got AZD1222 tested seropositive at baseline. Nearly half of spike-specific TCRs reportedly go after variant regions that carry no mutations. Among the donors, most were white British and more were female, and clonal diversity was possibly underestimated.

The CDR3 is 15 amino acids. V lost 3 bases and J lost 5, with 15 bases in between. From germline, CDR1 is LNHDA and CDR2 SQIVND (reference sequence). Assay: immunoSEQ multiplex PCR; the TCRdb copy retains only in-frame clones and omits some. The sample carries about 150,000 clones, 85% to 95% recorded once. On this clone: What it binds is not known.

The rearrangement joins TRBV19 to TRBJ2-3; D assignment may be TRBD1 or TRBD2 (6 bases each). The clonotype originates from an adult in good health. Here the sequenced sample was peripheral blood, taken on day 0 of AZD1222 vaccination. This CDR3 reads CASSINQGREDTQYF. The CDR3 DNA reads TGTGCCAGTAGTATCAATCAGGGGCGGGAAGATACGCAGTATTTT.